This T cell receptor beta chain was recorded in a study of Ad26.COV2.S vaccination and SARS-CoV-2 variants. The wider study: COV1001, an Ad26.COV2.S trial, supplied this vaccine-arm donor.

The ends were cut back, 4 bases at V and 3 bases at J, with 13 bases in the middle. There are 14 residues in the CDR3. Looked up from germline, CDR1 is SGHAT and CDR2 is FQDESV (reference sequence). Repertoires were generated with immunoSEQ multiplex PCR, while TCRdb's copy carries only in-frame clones and drops some. The table shows roughly 420,000 clones, with roughly nine tenths occurring only once. The sample's treatment: roughly 18 received Ad26.COV2.S at low or high dose, single or two shots; about 5 received placebo; per-sample allocation not given. Day 63 after the first injection of vaccine or placebo was the sampling time. This clone was seen a single time. Its specificity is not known. Notes on the study in general: In vaccinated individuals, spike-specific CD8+ and CD4+ T cell responses reportedly displayed substantial breadth.

The sequenced sample was peripheral blood, obtained in a trial of Ad26.COV2.S vaccine versus placebo. The clonotype originates from a person between 18 and 60 years old who received the Ad26.COV2.S COVID-19 vaccine or a placebo. The V call is TRBV11-1, the J call TRBJ2-7; no firm D call. The chain's CDR3 is CASSSRPKGYEQYF. CDR3 DNA: TGTGCCAGCAGCTCGCGGCCCAAAGGCTACGAGCAGTACTTC.